This is a list of T cell receptor beta chains from one sample in a study of metastatic and nonmetastatic thyroid tumors. With MiXCR, TCRdb reprocessed the PCR reads. The top ten clones hold under 45% of a sample with about 28,000 clones, under 25% of them seen once. The sequencing sample was made of blood. The receptors shown here come from a female donor with papillary thyroid cancer or a benign thyroid nodule (not recorded which). Some clones in this sample may be carry-over from other donors' samples. Each CDR3 is given with its conserved first and last residue. Fields, in order: CDR3 DNA, CDR3 protein, D gene, J gene, clone size, V gene. A D gene is named only where the DNA matches it firmly. Some rows mark clone size as missing; the rest say once, few, many or name a class of expanded clone.

CDR3nt: TGTGCCAGCAGTTCCTCTATAACCTCGGAGAATTCACCCCTCCACTTT
CDR3aa: CASSSSITSENSPLHF
d_gene: .
j_gene: TRBJ1-6
abundance: many
v_gene: TRBV28

CDR3nt: TGTGCCAGCAGCAAGGGACAGGGGGCGTCTGGGGCCAACGTCCTGACTTTC
CDR3aa: CASSKGQGASGANVLTF
d_gene: TRBD1
j_gene: TRBJ2-6
abundance: .
v_gene: TRBV7-8

CDR3nt: TGTGCCAGCAGTGACTCGAGCGGTGGGTATTACAATGAGCAGTTCTTC
CDR3aa: CASSDSSGGYYNEQFF
d_gene: .
j_gene: TRBJ2-1
abundance: few
v_gene: TRBV6-4

CDR3nt: TGTGCCACCAGTGAATTCGAAGAAGAGACCCAGTACTTC
CDR3aa: CATSEFEEETQYF
d_gene: .
j_gene: TRBJ2-5
abundance: few
v_gene: TRBV24-1

CDR3nt: TGTGCCAGCAGCTTAGGAACCACAGGGACGTCCTACGAGCAGTACTTC
CDR3aa: CASSLGTTGTSYEQYF
d_gene: .
j_gene: TRBJ2-7
abundance: .
v_gene: TRBV5-5

CDR3nt: TGTGCCAGCAGCTTAGTGGGGCGGAGCCGCACAGATACGCAGTATTTT
CDR3aa: CASSLVGRSRTDTQYF
d_gene: .
j_gene: TRBJ2-3
abundance: many
v_gene: TRBV11-2

CDR3nt: TGTTCCTGGAGTGGGGGGATCGATGAGCAGTCCTTC
CDR3aa: CSWSGGIDEQSF
d_gene: .
j_gene: TRBJ2-1
abundance: .
v_gene: TRBV30

CDR3nt: TGTGCCAGCAGCTTCGGGGCAGCTCGGAACACTGAAGCTTTCTTT
CDR3aa: CASSFGAARNTEAFF
d_gene: .
j_gene: TRBJ1-1
abundance: .
v_gene: TRBV7-6

CDR3nt: TGTGCCAGCAGTGAAATCTTTGGGGAAAAACTGTTTTTT
CDR3aa: CASSEIFGEKLFF
d_gene: .
j_gene: TRBJ1-4
abundance: many
v_gene: TRBV6-1

CDR3nt: TGCGCCAGCAGCCAGGGACAGGGGGCCCGCCCAGATACGCAGTATTTT
CDR3aa: CASSQGQGARPDTQYF
d_gene: TRBD1
j_gene: TRBJ2-3
abundance: many
v_gene: TRBV4-1

CDR3nt: TGTGCCAGCAGTCGGACAGTATACGAGCAGTACTTC
CDR3aa: CASSRTVYEQYF
d_gene: .
j_gene: TRBJ2-7
abundance: few
v_gene: TRBV12-3/TRBV12-4

CDR3nt: TGTGCCAGCAGTGAAGGTGCTAGCGGAGCCAATGAGCAGTTCTTC
CDR3aa: CASSEGASGANEQFF
d_gene: TRBD2
j_gene: TRBJ2-1
abundance: many
v_gene: TRBV6-1

CDR3nt: TGTGCCACCAGTGATGGATCGCAAGGGACCCAGTACTTC
CDR3aa: CATSDGSQGTQYF
d_gene: .
j_gene: TRBJ2-5
abundance: few
v_gene: TRBV24-1

CDR3nt: TGTGCCAGCAGCCCCCAGGTTGGAAACACCATATATTTT
CDR3aa: CASSPQVGNTIYF
d_gene: .
j_gene: TRBJ1-3
abundance: few
v_gene: TRBV7-3

CDR3nt: TGCGCCAGCAGCCAAGATCGGAGGTTGAATGGCTACACCTTC
CDR3aa: CASSQDRRLNGYTF
d_gene: .
j_gene: TRBJ1-2
abundance: many
v_gene: TRBV4-1

CDR3nt: TGTGCCAGCAGTGCCGGGAGCCCTAGGTATTACGAGCAGTACTTC
CDR3aa: CASSAGSPRYYEQYF
d_gene: .
j_gene: TRBJ2-7
abundance: few
v_gene: TRBV27

CDR3nt: TGTGCCAGCTCACCACCCGGACGTAATCAGCCCCAGCATTTT
CDR3aa: CASSPPGRNQPQHF
d_gene: .
j_gene: TRBJ1-5
abundance: few
v_gene: TRBV18

CDR3nt: TGTGCCACCAGCACCCCAGGGGACTACGAGCAGTACTTC
CDR3aa: CATSTPGDYEQYF
d_gene: .
j_gene: TRBJ2-7
abundance: medium-sized
v_gene: TRBV15

CDR3nt: TGTGCCAGCAGTGCGTGGACAGGGGCGGAGACCCAGTACTTC
CDR3aa: CASSAWTGAETQYF
d_gene: TRBD1
j_gene: TRBJ2-5
abundance: few
v_gene: TRBV6-1

CDR3nt: TGTGCCAGCAGCGCCTCAGCGGGCTCCTACGAGCAGTACTTC
CDR3aa: CASSASAGSYEQYF
d_gene: .
j_gene: TRBJ2-7
abundance: many
v_gene: TRBV7-2

CDR3nt: TGTGCCAGCAGCCCAACAGGGTATTCTGGAAACACCATATATTTT
CDR3aa: CASSPTGYSGNTIYF
d_gene: .
j_gene: TRBJ1-3
abundance: few
v_gene: TRBV7-8

CDR3nt: TGTGCCAGCAGTCCGACACAGGGGGCTAACGAGCAGTACTTC
CDR3aa: CASSPTQGANEQYF
d_gene: TRBD1
j_gene: TRBJ2-7
abundance: few
v_gene: TRBV27

CDR3nt: TGTGCCACCAGTGATCCCCTAGGGGGACAGGGGAATGGCTACACCTTC
CDR3aa: CATSDPLGGQGNGYTF
d_gene: TRBD1
j_gene: TRBJ1-2
abundance: many
v_gene: TRBV24-1

CDR3nt: TGCAGTGCTACAGGGGGCGCGGGAGGGCCCCGACGGGAGCAGTACTTC
CDR3aa: CSATGGAGGPRREQYF
d_gene: .
j_gene: TRBJ2-7
abundance: .
v_gene: TRBV20-1

CDR3nt: TGTGCCAGCAGCTTTGGGATCGGGGAGCTGTTTTTT
CDR3aa: CASSFGIGELFF
d_gene: .
j_gene: TRBJ2-2
abundance: .
v_gene: TRBV11-2

CDR3nt: TGTGCCAGCAGTACCACCCAGGGTCTGGGGTATGGCTACACCTTC
CDR3aa: CASSTTQGLGYGYTF
d_gene: .
j_gene: TRBJ1-2
abundance: .
v_gene: TRBV27

CDR3nt: TGTGCCTGGAGTGGACTAGCGGGGGCAGAGACCCAGTACTTC
CDR3aa: CAWSGLAGAETQYF
d_gene: TRBD2
j_gene: TRBJ2-5
abundance: .
v_gene: TRBV30

CDR3nt: TGTGCCAGCTCACCCATACCCCGATCGGATGGCTACACCTTC
CDR3aa: CASSPIPRSDGYTF
d_gene: .
j_gene: TRBJ1-2
abundance: many
v_gene: TRBV18

CDR3nt: TGTGCCAGCAGTAGGACAGGCCGCTATGGCTACACCTTC
CDR3aa: CASSRTGRYGYTF
d_gene: TRBD1
j_gene: TRBJ1-2
abundance: .
v_gene: TRBV27

CDR3nt: TGTGCCAGCAGCCGATACAGGGGCAATCAGCCCCAGCATTTT
CDR3aa: CASSRYRGNQPQHF
d_gene: .
j_gene: TRBJ1-5
abundance: many
v_gene: TRBV27

CDR3nt: TGCAGTGCCATGACTAGCGGGAGAGCCAATGAGCAGTTCTTC
CDR3aa: CSAMTSGRANEQFF
d_gene: TRBD2
j_gene: TRBJ2-1
abundance: many
v_gene: TRBV20-1

CDR3nt: TGTGCCAGCAGTCGAACTAGCGGGACCGGGGAGCTGTTTTTT
CDR3aa: CASSRTSGTGELFF
d_gene: TRBD2
j_gene: TRBJ2-2
abundance: few
v_gene: TRBV6-1

CDR3nt: TGCAGTGCTAGAGATACCAGGGGGTCTTCACCCCTCCACTTT
CDR3aa: CSARDTRGSSPLHF
d_gene: TRBD1
j_gene: TRBJ1-6
abundance: .
v_gene: TRBV20-1

CDR3nt: TGTGCCAAACCCAGCGGGGGGGGGAGCACAGATACGAAGTATTTT
CDR3aa: CAKPSGGGSTDTKYF
d_gene: TRBD2
j_gene: TRBJ2-3
abundance: .
v_gene: TRBV28

CDR3nt: TGTGCCAGCAGCTTGACAGGCACTGAAGCTTTCTTT
CDR3aa: CASSLTGTEAFF
d_gene: .
j_gene: TRBJ1-1
abundance: .
v_gene: TRBV7-6

CDR3nt: TGTGCCAGCAGCTTAACGTTCGGGAATGTTGATACGCAGTATTTT
CDR3aa: CASSLTFGNVDTQYF
d_gene: .
j_gene: TRBJ2-3
abundance: many
v_gene: TRBV7-3

CDR3nt: TGTGCCAGCAGTGGGGGGCCGGGACAGGGAAACACTGAAGCTTTCTTT
CDR3aa: CASSGGPGQGNTEAFF
d_gene: TRBD1
j_gene: TRBJ1-1
abundance: few
v_gene: TRBV6-1

CDR3nt: TGTGCCACCACGGACCCGAAAAGCTACACCTTC
CDR3aa: CATTDPKSYTF
d_gene: .
j_gene: TRBJ1-2
abundance: .
v_gene: TRBV28

CDR3nt: TGTGCCAGCAGCCGTTACGGAACCGAGCAGTACTTC
CDR3aa: CASSRYGTEQYF
d_gene: .
j_gene: TRBJ2-7
abundance: many
v_gene: TRBV3-1

CDR3nt: TGTGCCAGCGGAGTAGAAGGGATGGCTACTAGTAGCCACACCTTC
CDR3aa: CASGVEGMATSSHTF
d_gene: .
j_gene: TRBJ1-2
abundance: few
v_gene: TRBV6-2/TRBV6-3

CDR3nt: TGTGCCAGCAGCTTAGCCGGGACAGGGGTCTGGTGGGAGAGGTACACCGGGGAGCTGTTTTTT
CDR3aa: CASSLAGTGVWWERYTGELFF
d_gene: TRBD1
j_gene: TRBJ2-2
abundance: few
v_gene: TRBV11-1

CDR3nt: TGTGCCACCTACTTCCCGGGACAGAAGGAGACCCAGTACTTC
CDR3aa: CATYFPGQKETQYF
d_gene: TRBD1
j_gene: TRBJ2-5
abundance: .
v_gene: TRBV6-2/TRBV6-3

CDR3nt: TGTGCCAGTAGTCCCGGGACTAGCGGGAGGGTTAGCACAGATACGCAGTATTTT
CDR3aa: CASSPGTSGRVSTDTQYF
d_gene: TRBD2
j_gene: TRBJ2-3
abundance: many
v_gene: TRBV19

CDR3nt: TGTGCCAGCGGTAGCACAGATACGCAGTATTTT
CDR3aa: CASGSTDTQYF
d_gene: .
j_gene: TRBJ2-3
abundance: many
v_gene: TRBV7-9

CDR3nt: TGTGCCAGCAGTTTATTTAGTGGGGGGCGGCGTAATCAGCCCCAGCATTTT
CDR3aa: CASSLFSGGRRNQPQHF
d_gene: .
j_gene: TRBJ1-5
abundance: many
v_gene: TRBV28